These 30 T cell receptor beta chains came from one sample sequenced in a study of blood T cell repertoires in COVID-19. Assay: immunoSEQ multiplex PCR; the TCRdb copy retains only in-frame clones and omits some. The sample contains 60,000 to 75,000 clones, approximately 80% of which appear only once. Material for sequencing was peripheral blood. These receptors all stem from a woman in her sixties or seventies with acute or convalescent COVID-19.

The gene calls are TRBV27 and TRBJ1-1; tentative D call: TRBD1 (6 bases). The CDR3 extends over 16 amino acids. Trimming shortened V by 5 bases and J by 6 bases, and 22 bases separated the two germline ends. In germline, CDR1 is MNHEY, CDR2 SMNVEV (reference sequence). The CDR3 region has the DNA TGTGCCAGCAGTCCCCATGCGGGGGCTTCAGGCGCTGAAGCTTTCTTT. It yields the protein CASSPHAGASGAEAFF.

This sequence joins TRBV29-1 and TRBJ2-1; tentative D call: TRBD1 (6 bases). Trimming cost V 0 bases and J 2 bases, with 14 bases left between them. CDR1 is SQVTM and CDR2 is ANQGSEA in the germline V gene. This CDR3 comprises 16 residues. The chain's CDR3 is CSVEDPYRDTYNEQFF. CDR3 sequence (DNA): TGCAGCGTTGAAGATCCCTACAGGGACACCTACAATGAGCAGTTCTTC.

This clone was recorded only once. The chain couples TRBV30 to TRBJ2-5; D possibly corresponds to TRBD1 (6 bases). CDR3 length: 14 residues. V lost 0 bases to trimming and J lost 5 bases, with 13 bases between them. Germline V gene lookup returns CDR1 GTSNPN and CDR2 SVGIG (reference sequence). The CDR3 sequence: CAWSVSRTVETQYF. CDR3 nucleotides: TGTGCCTGGAGTGTATCAAGGACAGTCGAGACCCAGTACTTC.

The V and J genes are TRBV5-4 and TRBJ2-7, with 8 bases identical to TRBD1. V shed 4 bases, J shed 7 bases, and the junction held 16 bases outside the gene matches. Germline V gives CDR1 SGHNT, CDR2 YYREEE (reference sequence). The CDR3 loop spans 16 amino acids. As DNA, the CDR3 is TGTGCCAGCAGCGGGGGACAGGCGCCCACAATAGGGGAGCAGTACTTC. Translated, it gives CASSGGQAPTIGEQYF.

The chain is built from TRBV10-3 and TRBJ2-7; D uncertain. Germline V CDR1 and CDR2: ENHRY, SYGVKD. Deletions cut 0 bases from V and 6 bases from J, with 15 bases between. The CDR3 extends over 15 amino acids. The CDR3 DNA reads TGTGCCATCAGTGAGTCGACGCAGCGTGCCGGCGAGCAGTACTTC. Encoded protein: CAISESTQRAGEQYF.

J is TRBJ2-3 and V is TRBV6-5; 9 nucleotides line up with TRBD1. Germline CDR1 MNHEY, CDR2 SVGAGI. CDR3 length: 14 residues. V lost 6 bases to trimming and J lost 3 bases; unmatched junction nucleotides: 4. CDR3 nucleotide sequence: TGTGCCAGCAGACGGGACAGGGCAACAGATACGCAGTATTTT. Residues: CASRRDRATDTQYF.

The rearrangement links TRBV19 to TRBJ1-2; no firm D call. The length of the CDR3 is 13 residues. The germline V gene encodes CDR1 LNHDA and CDR2 SQIVND (reference sequence). The V and J ends lost 3 bases and 8 bases respectively, with 13 bases between them. The CDR3 DNA follows: TGTGCCAGTAGTATGGGTCGGGAAGAGGGCTACACCTTC. Its translation is CASSMGREEGYTF.

The V gene is TRBV6-6, the J gene TRBJ2-2; 14 positions match TRBD2. The germline V gene has CDR1 MNHNY and CDR2 SVGAGI (reference sequence). The CDR3 contains 20 residues. V shed 5 bases, J shed 2 bases, and the junction held 13 bases outside the gene matches. In DNA form, the CDR3 reads TGTGCCAGCAGTCCTCTCCCGGGACTAGCGGGGGCTCACAACACCGGGGAGCTGTTTTTT. Its translation: CASSPLPGLAGAHNTGELFF.

V is TRBV18 and J is TRBJ2-7, with D perhaps TRBD2 (5 bases). Germline V CDR1 and CDR2: KGHSH, LQKENI. Trimming stripped 2 bases from V and 3 bases from J, with 11 bases between. The CDR3 sequence is 14 residues long. The CDR3 is CASSPYKGDYEQYF. DNA for the CDR3: TGTGCCAGCTCACCATACAAGGGAGACTACGAGCAGTACTTC. The full variable domain, in which reference TRBV18 and TRBJ2-7 provide the parts outside the CDR3, is NAGVMQNPRHLVRRRGQEARLRCSPMKGHSHVYWYRQLPEEGLKFMVYLQKENIIDESGMPKERFSAEFPKEGPSILRIQQVVRGDSAAYFCASSPYKGDYEQYFGPGTRLTVT.

The rearrangement joins TRBV7-3 to TRBJ1-1, with D maybe TRBD1 (5 bases). This CDR3 comprises 13 residues. Deletions cut 3 bases from V and 4 bases from J, with 9 bases between. The germline V gene encodes CDR1 SGHTA and CDR2 FQGTGA. The CDR3 region has the DNA TGTGCCAGCAGCTTCCCCGGGGGCACTGAAGCTTTCTTT. Its translation is CASSFPGGTEAFF.

The table lists this clone with a count of one. The V and J genes are TRBV3-1 (or the pseudogene TRBV3-2) and TRBJ1-2, with D hard to call. V was trimmed by 6 bases and J by 6 bases, leaving 8 bases between them. The CDR3 runs 11 residues. CDR1 is LGHDT and CDR2 is YNNKEL in the germline V gene (reference sequence). CDR3 DNA: TGTGCCAGCAGGCTTGGAGATGGCTACACCTTC. Translation: CASRLGDGYTF.

This chain uses TRBV2 with TRBJ2-1, with D unresolved. CDR3 length: 13 amino acids. Between the trimmed V and J ends, which lost 2 bases and 7 bases, there was a span of 9 bases. Looked up from germline, CDR1 is SNHLY and CDR2 is FYNNEI. CDR3 amino acids: CASSELFSNEQFF. The CDR3 DNA is TGTGCCAGCAGTGAACTTTTCAGTAATGAGCAGTTCTTC.

The chain combines TRBV7-9 with TRBJ2-1; TRBD2 aligns across 15 bases. The length of the CDR3 is 15 residues. CDR1 SEHNR and CDR2 FQNEAQ come from the germline V gene (reference sequence). With 1 base clipped from V and 14 bases from J, the junction kept 6 bases outside the gene matches. CDR3 protein: CASSLVGTSGGNEFF. The CDR3 DNA sequence: TGTGCCAGCAGCTTAGTCGGGACTAGCGGGGGGAACGAGTTCTTC.

V gene TRBV2 combines with J gene TRBJ1-6, with TRBD1 as a possible D gene (5 bases). The CDR3 consists of 15 residues. The germline CDR1 and CDR2 sequences are SNHLY and FYNNEI. Trimming took off 7 bases at V and 5 bases at J, with 15 bases between the two ends. CDR3 nucleotide sequence: TGTGCCAGCAATCTCCAGGGCGTTAATAATTCACCCCTCCACTTT. This codes for CASNLQGVNNSPLHF.

The rearrangement links TRBV5-6 to TRBJ2-7, with a tentative D call TRBD2 (6 bases). Germline assignment: CDR1 SGHDT and CDR2 YYEEEE. This CDR3 comprises 15 residues. V lost 4 bases and J lost 2, with 16 bases in between. CDR3 sequence reads: CASSAGLSQTYEQYF. In nucleotides, the CDR3 is TGTGCCAGCAGCGCGGGATTGTCACAAACCTACGAGCAGTACTTC. Complete variable domain (other parts from reference TRBV5-6 and TRBJ2-7): DAGVTQSPTHLIKTRGQQVTLRCSPKSGHDTVSWYQQALGQGPQFIFQYYEEEERQRGNFPDRFSGHQFPNYSSELNVNALLLGDSALYLCASSAGLSQTYEQYFGPGTRLTVT.

The chain recombines TRBV9 with TRBJ1-2; D unresolved. The CDR3 consists of 14 residues. V was pared by 6 bases and J by 2 bases, with 14 bases between. Germline V gene data show CDR1 as SGDLS and CDR2 as YYNGEE. This CDR3 reads CASTQNEANYGYTF. The DNA for the CDR3 is TGTGCCAGCACCCAGAACGAAGCGAACTATGGCTACACCTTC. Full variable domain (outside the CDR3, taken from reference TRBV9 and TRBJ1-2): DSGVTQTPKHLITATGQRVTLRCSPRSGDLSVYWYQQSLDQGLQFLIQYYNGEERAKGNILERFSAQQFPDLHSELNLSSLELGDSALYFCASTQNEANYGYTFGSGTRLTVV.

This clone occurred once. V usage is TRBV11-2 and J usage is TRBJ2-5; the D is unclear. Germline V gene data show CDR1 as SGHAT and CDR2 as FQNNGV. This CDR3 region has 17 residues. V was cut by 4 bases and J by 3 bases, with 21 bases left in between. The CDR3: CASSYAGDSYLKETQYF. For the CDR3, the DNA is TGTGCCAGCAGCTACGCCGGTGATAGCTACCTGAAAGAGACCCAGTACTTC.

V gene TRBV15 combines with J gene TRBJ1-1; D ambiguous. Germline assignment: CDR1 LNHNV and CDR2 YYDKDF (reference sequence). V was pared by 1 base and J by 1 base, with 7 bases between. The CDR3 extends over 14 amino acids. CDR3 nucleotide sequence: TGTGCCACCAGCAGAGCTAGATGGAACACTGAAGCTTTCTTT. This sequence encodes CATSRARWNTEAFF.

In its sample, this clone was seen a few times. The rearrangement links TRBV7-9 to TRBJ2-7, with D possibly TRBD2 on 6 matching bases. Trimming pared 1 base from V and 1 base from J, leaving 11 bases between. This CDR3 comprises 15 residues. The V gene's germline CDR1 is SEHNR and CDR2 FQNEAQ (reference sequence). The CDR3 reads CASSLVVGGSYEQYF. DNA of the CDR3: TGTGCCAGCAGCTTAGTTGTCGGGGGATCCTACGAGCAGTACTTC.

The chain joins TRBV6-2 or TRBV6-3 to TRBJ2-1; D is undetermined. Trimming left V 2 bases short and J 6 bases short, with 2 bases between. Germline V lookup: CDR1 MNHEY, CDR2 SVGEGT. The length of the CDR3 is 11 residues. The CDR3 here is CASSYLNEQFF. The CDR3 nucleotides are TGTGCCAGCAGTTACCTCAATGAGCAGTTCTTC.

The chain combines TRBV6-2 or TRBV6-3 with TRBJ2-7; D might be TRBD1 (6 bases). Germline assignment: CDR1 MNHEY and CDR2 SVGEGT. This CDR3 has 16 residues. Trimming took off 4 bases at V and 6 bases at J, with 22 bases between the two ends. CDR3 region: CASSLQGRAWSSEQYF. The CDR3 region has the DNA TGTGCCAGCAGTTTACAGGGCAGAGCTTGGTCCAGCGAGCAGTACTTC.

The chain couples TRBV7-2 to TRBJ2-1, with 16 bases identical to TRBD2. Germline V CDR1 and CDR2: SGHTA, FQGNSA. With 5 bases clipped from V and 10 bases from J, the junction kept 8 bases outside the gene matches. The length of the CDR3 is 16 residues. The DNA for the CDR3 is TGTGCCAGCAGCACAGGGACTAGCGGGGGGGCCCGGGAGCAGTTCTTC. This encodes CASSTGTSGGAREQFF.

The chain carries TRBV6-6 and TRBJ1-4; D is unresolved. There are 13 residues in the CDR3. Trimming pared 5 bases from V and 6 bases from J, leaving 10 bases between. Germline V lookup: CDR1 MNHNY, CDR2 SVGAGI (reference sequence). The CDR3 sequence is CASSKVEDEKLFF. CDR3 coding DNA: TGTGCCAGCAGTAAAGTAGAAGATGAAAAACTGTTTTTT.

This clone was seen a handful of times. This chain uses TRBV5-8 with TRBJ1-4; 9 bases are a match to TRBD1. CDR3 length equals 15 residues. J was trimmed by 7 bases and V by 7 bases; bases with no gene match: 11. CDR1 and CDR2 (germline): SGHTS, YDEGEE. The CDR3 reads CASSNFDRGFEKLFF. The CDR3, as DNA: TGTGCCAGCTCCAATTTTGACAGGGGGTTTGAAAAACTGTTTTTT.

This chain connects TRBV6-5 to TRBJ1-1; possibly TRBD1 for D (5 bases). V dropped 8 bases and J dropped 4 bases, with 14 bases sitting between them. The CDR3 loop spans 13 amino acids. The V gene's germline CDR1 is MNHEY and CDR2 SVGAGI. This CDR3 is CASARDWATEAFF. CDR3 DNA: TGTGCCAGCGCCCGGGACTGGGCCACTGAAGCTTTCTTT.

The J gene is TRBJ2-7, the V gene TRBV7-8; TRBD1 might be the D (6 bases). The germline CDR1 and CDR2 sequences are SGHVS and FQNEAQ. V was cut by 5 bases and J by 3 bases, with 11 bases left in between. This CDR3 has 13 amino acids. CDR3 in DNA: TGTGCCAGCAGCCAAACAGGGCTCTACGAGCAGTACTTC. Amino acids: CASSQTGLYEQYF.

V usage is TRBV14 and J usage is TRBJ1-6; 8 nucleotides line up with TRBD1. The V segment lost 0 bases and the J segment 10 bases; nucleotides outside the gene matches: 2. The CDR3 is 14 residues long. CDR1 is SGHDN and CDR2 is FVKESK in the germline V gene. The CDR3 sequence: CASSQDRGRSPLHF. CDR3 DNA: TGTGCCAGCAGCCAAGACAGGGGGCGATCACCCCTCCACTTT.

The chain combines TRBV2 with TRBJ2-5; 13 bases line up with TRBD2. This CDR3 has 14 residues. J was trimmed by 5 bases and V by 6 bases; bases with no gene match: 3. Per the germline V gene, CDR1 is SNHLY and CDR2 is FYNNEI. CDR3: CASRPTSGGETQYF. CDR3 coding DNA: TGTGCCAGCAGGCCGACTAGCGGGGGGGAGACCCAGTACTTC. Together with reference TRBV2 and TRBJ2-5, the CDR3 gives the full variable domain: EPEVTQTPSHQVTQMGQEVILRCVPISNHLYFYWYRQILGQKVEFLVSFYNNEISEKSEIFDDQFSVERPDGSNFTLKIRSTKLEDSAMYFCASRPTSGGETQYFGPGTRLLVL.

This chain links TRBV7-2 with TRBJ2-1; D not resolved. Trimming removed 6 bases from V and 0 bases from J, with 12 bases in between. This CDR3 contains 15 residues. Germline CDR1 SGHTA, CDR2 FQGNSA. DNA for the CDR3: TGTGCCAGCAGTTATGACTCGAGCTCCTACAATGAGCAGTTCTTC. Its protein is CASSYDSSSYNEQFF.

The table lists this clone with a few counts. J is TRBJ1-2 and V is TRBV5-4; 10 bases fit TRBD1. V shed 0 bases and J 6 bases; nucleotides not matched to a gene: 2. This CDR3 has 14 residues. Per the germline V gene, CDR1 is SGHNT and CDR2 is YYREEE (reference sequence). As DNA, the CDR3 is TGTGCCAGCAGCTTGGCCGGACAGGGGGATGGCTACACCTTC. Its translation: CASSLAGQGDGYTF. Full variable domain (outside the CDR3, taken from reference TRBV5-4 and TRBJ1-2): ETGVTQSPTHLIKTRGQQVTLRCSSQSGHNTVSWYQQALGQGPQFIFQYYREEENGRGNFPPRFSGLQFPNYSSELNVNALELDDSALYLCASSLAGQGDGYTFGSGTRLTVV.